A selection of T cell receptor beta chains follows, all from one sample in a study of T cell responses to AZD1222 COVID-19 vaccine. Here immunoSEQ multiplex PCR was the method, and the copy in TCRdb shows in-frame clones only, minus some. The repertoire holds around 120,000 clones, about 85% seen once, with roughly 6.2% in the top ten. This sample comprised peripheral blood, obtained on day 0 of AZD1222 vaccination. Source of these receptors: an adult in good health. The CDR3 runs from the conserved cysteine through the conserved F or W. Fields, in order: CDR3 DNA, CDR3 protein, clone size, CDR3 length, V gene, J gene, D gene. D genes are given only for firm matches. The size entry is marked missing in some rows and otherwise reads once, few, many or a size class.

TGTGCCAGCAGCCAAGGTGTGGGCAAATCCTACAATGAGCAGTTCTTC,CASSQGVGKSYNEQFF,NA,16,TRBV4-2,TRBJ2-1,NA
TGTGCCAGCAACCCCCGGGGAAGGGCCTATGGCTACACCTTC,CASNPRGRAYGYTF,NA,14,TRBV28,TRBJ1-2,NA
TGTGCCAGCAGCGGGGTCAATTCACCCCTCCACTTT,CASSGVNSPLHF,NA,12,TRBV28,TRBJ1-6,NA
TGTGCCAGCAGCTCCCCACCCGGGACAGGGGGCTACGAGCAGTACTTC,CASSSPPGTGGYEQYF,NA,16,TRBV7-9,TRBJ2-7,TRBD1
TGTGCCAGCAGCCCCCCCGACAGGGAGAGTCAGCCCCAGCATTTT,CASSPPDRESQPQHF,NA,15,TRBV7-8,TRBJ1-5,TRBD1
TGTGCCAGCAGTTACTCGCAGATCACCGGGGAGCTGTTTTTT,CASSYSQITGELFF,NA,14,TRBV6-5,TRBJ2-2,NA
TGTGCCAGCAGCGTAGATGGGTTTTCATTAGCTTTCTTT,CASSVDGFSLAFF,once,13,TRBV9,TRBJ1-1,NA
TGTGCCAGCAGTTTTGACAGGAATGGCTACACCTTC,CASSFDRNGYTF,NA,12,TRBV28,TRBJ1-2,NA
TGCAGCGTTACACACAGGGAAGTGAGCGGCTACACCTTC,CSVTHREVSGYTF,few,13,TRBV29-1,TRBJ1-2,NA
TGTGCCTGGAGTGGTATGAACACTGAAGCTTTCTTT,CAWSGMNTEAFF,NA,12,TRBV30,TRBJ1-1,NA
TGTGCCAGCAGTTTATTTAGCCCGGGGGGCTCCTACGAGCAGTACTTC,CASSLFSPGGSYEQYF,NA,16,TRBV27,TRBJ2-7,TRBD2
TGCGCCAGCAGCCCCCCAGGGAGGACACCTGGAAACACCATATATTTT,CASSPPGRTPGNTIYF,NA,16,TRBV4-1,TRBJ1-3,NA
TGTGCCAGCAGTTTAGCAGGAAACATGTATGGCTACACCTTC,CASSLAGNMYGYTF,NA,14,TRBV28,TRBJ1-2,NA
TGTGCCAGCCGTACCCAATGGGGAGTGGAAAACTCTGGAAACACCATATATTTT,CASRTQWGVENSGNTIYF,NA,18,TRBV28,TRBJ1-3,NA
TGCGCCAGCAGCCGTACAGGGGACATAAACCGTGGCTACACCTTC,CASSRTGDINRGYTF,NA,15,TRBV5-1,TRBJ1-2,TRBD1
TGTGCCAGTAGTAGGGGACAAGGGTGGGCCGGGGAGCTGTTTTTT,CASSRGQGWAGELFF,NA,15,TRBV19,TRBJ2-2,NA
TGTGCCAGCAGTTTTGGCAGGGGCACTGAAGCTTTCTTT,CASSFGRGTEAFF,NA,13,TRBV12-3/TRBV12-4,TRBJ1-1,NA
TGTGCCAGCAGCCAAGAAACTAGCGGGGGTTACGAGCAGTACTTC,CASSQETSGGYEQYF,once,15,TRBV4-2,TRBJ2-7,TRBD2
TGTGCCAGCAGTGAAACCGGGACCGCCGATAATGAGCAGTTCTTC,CASSETGTADNEQFF,NA,15,TRBV2,TRBJ2-1,NA
TGTGCCAGCAGCACTGCCCTCGATACGCAGTATTTT,CASSTALDTQYF,once,12,TRBV5-5,TRBJ2-3,NA
TGTGCCAGCAGCCCGGGACTAGCGGGGGCCATCTCCTACGAGCAGTACTTC,CASSPGLAGAISYEQYF,NA,17,TRBV5-5,TRBJ2-7,TRBD2
TGTGCCAGCAGTTCTCGGGGGGAGCAGTACTTC,CASSSRGEQYF,NA,11,TRBV2,TRBJ2-7,NA